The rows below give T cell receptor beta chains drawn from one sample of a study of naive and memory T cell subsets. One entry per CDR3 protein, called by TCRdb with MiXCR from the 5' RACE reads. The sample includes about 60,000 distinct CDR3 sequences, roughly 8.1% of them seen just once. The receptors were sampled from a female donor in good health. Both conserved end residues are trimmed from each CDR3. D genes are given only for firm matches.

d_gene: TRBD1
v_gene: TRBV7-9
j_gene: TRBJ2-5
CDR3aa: ASSSKKSGTGDQETQY

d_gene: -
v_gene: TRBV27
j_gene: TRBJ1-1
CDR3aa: ASSLEQHTEAF

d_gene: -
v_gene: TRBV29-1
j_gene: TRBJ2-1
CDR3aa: SVEGSGFEQF

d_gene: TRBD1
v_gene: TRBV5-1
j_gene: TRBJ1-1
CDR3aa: ASSKRTGGNTEAF

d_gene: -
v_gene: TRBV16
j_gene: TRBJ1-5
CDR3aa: ASSQSGENYQPQN

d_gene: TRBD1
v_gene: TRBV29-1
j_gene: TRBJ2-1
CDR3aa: SVLSRRDRGASYNEQF

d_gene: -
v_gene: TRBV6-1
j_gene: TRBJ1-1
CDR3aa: ASSELAGYTEAF

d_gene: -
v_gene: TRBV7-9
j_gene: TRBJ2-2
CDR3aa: ASSLVRDTGELF

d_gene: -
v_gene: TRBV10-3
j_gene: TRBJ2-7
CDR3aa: AISQFLYEQY

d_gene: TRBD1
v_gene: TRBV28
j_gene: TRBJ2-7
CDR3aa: ASINTGTGKDYEQY

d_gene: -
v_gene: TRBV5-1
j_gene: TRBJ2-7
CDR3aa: ASSLEYGAWEQY

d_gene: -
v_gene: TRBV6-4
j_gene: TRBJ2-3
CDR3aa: ASSDSGVADTQY

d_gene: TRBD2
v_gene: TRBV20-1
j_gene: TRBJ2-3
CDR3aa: SARDTSGISTDTQY

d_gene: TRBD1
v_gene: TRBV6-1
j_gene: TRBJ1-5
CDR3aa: ASSDPTGFNQPQH

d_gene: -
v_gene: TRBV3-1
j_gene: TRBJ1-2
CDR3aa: ASSQEGGGYGYT

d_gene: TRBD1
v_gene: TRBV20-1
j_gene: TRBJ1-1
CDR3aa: SASGRGRALGTEAF

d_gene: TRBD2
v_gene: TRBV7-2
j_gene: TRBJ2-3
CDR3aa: ASSPQGTSYTDTQY

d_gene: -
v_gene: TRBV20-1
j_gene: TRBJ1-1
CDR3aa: SARTERPNTEAF

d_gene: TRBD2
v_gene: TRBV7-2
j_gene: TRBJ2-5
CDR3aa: ASSWGLAQNQETQY

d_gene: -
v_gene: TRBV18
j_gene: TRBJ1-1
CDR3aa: ASSPPQANTEAF

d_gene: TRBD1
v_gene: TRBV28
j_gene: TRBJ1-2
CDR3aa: ASSPGQGSNYGYT

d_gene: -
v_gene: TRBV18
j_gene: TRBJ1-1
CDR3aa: ASSHPPFLEAF

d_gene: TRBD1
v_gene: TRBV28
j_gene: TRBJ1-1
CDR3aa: ASRPTGAEAF

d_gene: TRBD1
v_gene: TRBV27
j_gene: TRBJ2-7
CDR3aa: ATHSGTGASYEQY

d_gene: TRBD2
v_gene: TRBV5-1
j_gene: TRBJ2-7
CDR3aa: ASGTGTSTTYEQY

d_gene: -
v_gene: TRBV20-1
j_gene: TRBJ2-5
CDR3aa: SARERGGRLEETQY

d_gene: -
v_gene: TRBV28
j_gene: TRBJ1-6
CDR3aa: ASSSPQLAGTDSPLH

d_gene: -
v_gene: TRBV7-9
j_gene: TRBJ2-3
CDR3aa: ASSPGRAGSTDTQY

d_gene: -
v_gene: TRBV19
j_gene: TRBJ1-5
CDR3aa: ASSISGVSNQPQH

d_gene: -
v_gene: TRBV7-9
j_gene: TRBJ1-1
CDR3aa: ASRPRGSPQNTEAF

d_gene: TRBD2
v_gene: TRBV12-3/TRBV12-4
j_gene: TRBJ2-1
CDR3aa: ASSLAGVSEQF

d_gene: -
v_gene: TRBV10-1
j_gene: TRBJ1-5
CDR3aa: ASRNQPQH

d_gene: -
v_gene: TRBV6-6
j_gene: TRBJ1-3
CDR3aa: ASIAGNTIY

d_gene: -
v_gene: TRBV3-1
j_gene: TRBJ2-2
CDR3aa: ASSRGTRTGELF

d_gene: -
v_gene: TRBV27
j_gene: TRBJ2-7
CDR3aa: ASSFSYGNEQY

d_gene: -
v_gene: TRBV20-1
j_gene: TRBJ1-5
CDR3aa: SARDIAGWGNQPQH

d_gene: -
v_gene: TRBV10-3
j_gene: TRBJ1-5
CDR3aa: AISGEQVAQPQH

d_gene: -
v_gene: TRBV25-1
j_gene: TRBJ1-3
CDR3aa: ASSESGINTIY

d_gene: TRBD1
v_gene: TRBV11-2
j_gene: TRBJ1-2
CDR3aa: ASSLAKTGGYYGYT

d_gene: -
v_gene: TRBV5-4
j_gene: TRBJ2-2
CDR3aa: ASSTTGLVRELF

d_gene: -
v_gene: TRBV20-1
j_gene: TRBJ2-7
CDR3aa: SASQGGGSYEQY

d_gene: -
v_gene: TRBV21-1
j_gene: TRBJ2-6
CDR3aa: ASSCARGQIKSGANVLT